Sequencing of this T cell receptor beta chain was carried out in a study of shared T cell receptors in the human thymus. From germline, CDR1 is LNHDA and CDR2 SQIVND (reference sequence). Between the trimmed V and J ends, which lost 3 bases and 5 bases, there was a span of 11 bases. The CDR3 contains 14 residues. The protocol was immunoSEQ multiplex PCR, while the TCRdb copy is restricted to in-frame clones and leaves out a portion. Of some 700,000 clones listed, roughly 90% are singletons. This clone was found once. The same data also contributed to another study, on human thymus T cells. This second study says: The people who donated were healthy Finnish babies having corrective surgery for congenital heart defects. Corrective heart surgery yielded resections, and these provided the thymus tissue. Overlap was high between thymic repertoires from unrelated individuals, as reported in related research.

Sequencing was carried out using thymocytes. This chain uses TRBV19 with TRBJ1-5; TRBD1 might be the D (5 bases). This sequence originates from a boy in the first two years of life with a congenital heart defect. Here the CDR3 reads CASSIGPGHQPQHF. The CDR3 DNA follows: TGTGCCAGTAGTATTGGGCCAGGGCATCAGCCCCAGCATTTT.